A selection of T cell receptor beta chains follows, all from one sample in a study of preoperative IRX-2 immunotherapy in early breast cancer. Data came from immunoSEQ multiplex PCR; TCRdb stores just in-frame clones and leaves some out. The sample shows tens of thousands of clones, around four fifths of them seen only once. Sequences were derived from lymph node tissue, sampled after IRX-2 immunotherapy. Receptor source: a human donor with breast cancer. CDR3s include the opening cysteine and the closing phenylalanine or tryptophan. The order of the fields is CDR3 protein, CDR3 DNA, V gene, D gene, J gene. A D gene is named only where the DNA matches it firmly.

cdr3_aa: CASRGGNQPQHF
cdr3_nt: TGTGCCAGCAGAGGGGGGAATCAGCCCCAGCATTTT
v_call: TRBV6-8
d_call: NA
j_call: TRBJ1-5

cdr3_aa: CASSLFDQDSYNSPLHF
cdr3_nt: TGTGCCAGCAGCTTATTCGACCAGGACTCCTATAATTCACCCCTCCACTTT
v_call: TRBV11-3
d_call: NA
j_call: TRBJ1-6

cdr3_aa: CASSLSTGAGYNEQFF
cdr3_nt: TGTGCCAGCAGCTTGTCGACAGGCGCCGGTTACAATGAGCAGTTCTTC
v_call: TRBV7-5
d_call: NA
j_call: TRBJ2-1

cdr3_aa: CASSLGPGTRIPRGYTF
cdr3_nt: TGTGCCAGCAGCTTAGGACCAGGGACACGAATCCCGCGGGGCTACACCTTC
v_call: TRBV11-3
d_call: NA
j_call: TRBJ1-2

cdr3_aa: CAISATGNGVTEAFF
cdr3_nt: TGTGCCATCAGTGCTACAGGGAACGGGGTGACTGAAGCTTTCTTT
v_call: TRBV6-8
d_call: NA
j_call: TRBJ1-1

cdr3_aa: CASSHSDRVLSNQPQHF
cdr3_nt: TGTGCCAGCAGCCACTCAGACCGGGTCTTAAGCAATCAGCCCCAGCATTTT
v_call: TRBV7-6
d_call: NA
j_call: TRBJ1-5

cdr3_aa: CASSLFSGTGGPGDWNGYTF
cdr3_nt: TGTGCCAGCAGCTTATTTTCCGGGACAGGGGGTCCTGGGGACTGGAATGGCTACACCTTC
v_call: TRBV11-3
d_call: TRBD1
j_call: TRBJ1-2

cdr3_aa: CSVGLAAESSYNEQFF
cdr3_nt: TGCAGCGTCGGACTAGCGGCGGAATCCTCCTACAATGAGCAGTTCTTC
v_call: TRBV29-1
d_call: TRBD2
j_call: TRBJ2-1

cdr3_aa: CASSPGLANYEQYF
cdr3_nt: TGTGCCAGCAGCCCGGGACTAGCGAACTACGAGCAGTACTTC
v_call: TRBV7-1
d_call: TRBD2
j_call: TRBJ2-7

cdr3_aa: CASSLVQGGIIF
cdr3_nt: TGTGCCAGCAGTTTAGTCCAGGGTGGGATTATATTC
v_call: TRBV28
d_call: NA
j_call: TRBJ2-7

cdr3_aa: CASRPGSTGNTIYF
cdr3_nt: TGCGCCAGCAGGCCCGGGTCCACTGGAAACACCATATATTTT
v_call: TRBV10-2
d_call: NA
j_call: TRBJ1-3

cdr3_aa: CASSLGGVRTEAFF
cdr3_nt: TGTGCCAGCAGTTTAGGAGGGGTGCGGACTGAAGCTTTCTTT
v_call: TRBV6-8
d_call: NA
j_call: TRBJ1-1

cdr3_aa: CASSPHGDTGELFF
cdr3_nt: TGTGCCAGCAGTCCCCATGGGGACACCGGGGAGCTGTTTTTT
v_call: TRBV6-8
d_call: NA
j_call: TRBJ2-2

cdr3_aa: CASSRGTAGDGAQYF
cdr3_nt: TGCGCCAGCAGCCGGGGGACCGCCGGGGACGGAGCGCAGTATTTT
v_call: TRBV1
d_call: NA
j_call: TRBJ2-3

cdr3_aa: CASSVGNQPQHF
cdr3_nt: TGTGCCAGCAGTGTAGGCAATCAGCCCCAGCATTTT
v_call: TRBV9
d_call: NA
j_call: TRBJ1-5

cdr3_aa: CASSLAVGGAGDTQYF
cdr3_nt: TGTGCCAGCAGCTTGGCCGTCGGGGGGGCCGGAGATACGCAGTATTTT
v_call: TRBV7-5
d_call: NA
j_call: TRBJ2-3

cdr3_aa: CASSQAVRLVSYEQFF
cdr3_nt: TGTGCCAGCAGTCAGGCAGTCAGGTTAGTGAGCTATGAGCAGTTCTTC
v_call: TRBV6-8
d_call: NA
j_call: TRBJ2-1

cdr3_aa: CASRPRVGDSPLHF
cdr3_nt: TGCGCCAGCAGACCCAGGGTGGGGGATTCACCCCTCCACTTT
v_call: TRBV5-1
d_call: NA
j_call: TRBJ1-6

cdr3_aa: CASTLRAGTGDLGYTF
cdr3_nt: TGTGCCAGCACCCTCCGGGCCGGGACAGGGGATCTTGGCTACACCTTC
v_call: TRBV7-1
d_call: TRBD1
j_call: TRBJ1-2

cdr3_aa: CASSQGLDTGELFF
cdr3_nt: TGTGCCAGCAGTCAGGGACTGGACACCGGGGAGCTGTTTTTT
v_call: TRBV6-8
d_call: NA
j_call: TRBJ2-2

cdr3_aa: CASSELKTEAFF
cdr3_nt: TGCGCCAGCAGTGAGCTTAAGACTGAAGCTTTCTTT
v_call: TRBV10-2
d_call: NA
j_call: TRBJ1-1